The 18 T cell receptor beta chains below all came from one sample that was sequenced in a study of shared clonotypes between healthy human individuals. The table came from immunoSEQ multiplex PCR; TCRdb's copy has only in-frame clones and leaves some out. The sample lists millions of clones; 90% to 95% were seen once. Sequenced: naive CD4+ T cells sorted from blood. Subset given: CD45RA+ positively selected. All receptors derive from a man aged 18 to 29 in good health.

This chain joins TRBV2 and TRBJ1-4; weak D call: TRBD1 (6 bases). The CDR3 totals 14 residues. V was trimmed by 7 bases and J by 4 bases, leaving 13 bases between them. Per germline, CDR1 SNHLY and CDR2 FYNNEI. The CDR3 DNA is TGTGCCAGCATCCACAGGGCAATTAATGAAAAACTGTTTTTT. Amino acids: CASIHRAINEKLFF.

The chain combines TRBV4-3 with TRBJ2-2; 9 bases align to TRBD1. The CDR3 extends over 17 amino acids. V lost 4 bases, J lost 5 bases, and 11 bases stayed unmatched. Germline V gene data show CDR1 as LGHNA and CDR2 as YSLEER. CDR3 region: CASSLDWGQGRTGELFF. In DNA, the CDR3 is TGCGCCAGCAGCCTTGACTGGGGACAGGGACGGACCGGGGAGCTGTTTTTT.

This chain connects TRBV6-5 to TRBJ2-5; D remains unclear. V was shortened by 0 bases and J by 12 bases, with 14 bases between the two germline ends. The CDR3 loop spans 13 amino acids. Germline lookup yields CDR1 MNHEY and CDR2 SVGAGI. Here the CDR3 reads CASSYSSRTPEYF. The CDR3 DNA reads TGTGCCAGCAGTTACTCGAGTCGCACCCCCGAGTACTTC.

The chain joins TRBV9 to TRBJ2-1, with D possibly called TRBD1 or TRBD2 (5 bases each). The length of the CDR3 is 15 residues. The V end lost 6 bases, the J end lost 5 bases, and 18 bases lay between the germline ends. CDR1 and CDR2 from the germline V gene are SGDLS and YYNGEE. The CDR3 spells CASNIIPEGNNEQFF. Here the CDR3 DNA reads TGTGCCAGCAACATTATCCCCGAGGGGAACAATGAGCAGTTCTTC.

The V call is TRBV6-6, the J call TRBJ1-4; D ambiguous. With 2 bases removed from V and 8 bases from J, the gap between germline ends came to 3 bases. CDR3 length: 11 residues. CDR1 is MNHNY, CDR2 SVGAGI, per germline (reference sequence). CDR3 coding DNA: TGTGCCAGCAGTTACGACGAAAAACTGTTTTTT. This translates into CASSYDEKLFF.

Remarks on this clone: The sample holds other DNA sequences that translate to the same CDR3. The V gene is TRBV7-2, the J gene TRBJ2-7; no clear D. Germline values: CDR1 SGHTA, CDR2 FQGNSA. Trimming cost V 5 bases and J 1 base, with 6 bases left between them. This CDR3 region has 12 residues. Here the CDR3 reads CASSLRSYEQYF. CDR3 coding DNA: TGTGCCAGCAGCCTAAGGTCCTACGAGCAGTACTTC. Full variable domain (remainder filled in from reference TRBV7-2 and TRBJ2-7): GAGVSQSPSNKVTEKGKDVELRCDPISGHTALYWYRQSLGQGLEFLIYFQGNSAPDKSGLPSDRFSAERTGGSVSTLTIQRTQQEDSAVYLCASSLRSYEQYFGPGTRLTVT.

CDR3 region: CAWLRPGNYGYTF. The CDR3 region has the DNA TGTGCCTGGCTCCGACCAGGGAACTATGGCTACACCTTC. The gene calls are TRBV30 and TRBJ1-2; D perhaps matches TRBD1 (5 bases). The V gene's germline CDR1 is GTSNPN and CDR2 SVGIG (reference sequence). CDR3 length: 13 amino acids. V was clipped by 5 bases and J by 2 bases, with 12 bases between them.

The V call is TRBV5-1, the J call TRBJ1-6; no clear D. Germline loops: CDR1 SGHRS, CDR2 YFSETQ. Trimming stripped 0 bases from V and 10 bases from J, with 14 bases between. The CDR3 totals 15 residues. The CDR3 spells CASSLAGEAGSPLHF. The CDR3 DNA follows: TGCGCCAGCAGCTTGGCCGGGGAAGCAGGCTCACCCCTCCACTTT.

The V and J genes are TRBV7-2 and TRBJ1-4, with D unresolved. This CDR3 is built from 13 residues. Trimming pared 2 bases from V and 7 bases from J, leaving 8 bases between. The germline gives CDR1 SGHTA, CDR2 FQGNSA. The CDR3, as DNA: TGTGCCAGCAGCTTAAACCTGGGTGAAAAACTGTTTTTT. Protein sequence: CASSLNLGEKLFF.

Turning to this clone: In the same sample, other DNA sequences code for this CDR3. The V and J genes are TRBV6-1 and TRBJ2-2; 7 bases match TRBD1. Trimming cost V 6 bases and J 0 bases; bases outside gene matches: 4. This CDR3 is 15 amino acids long. CDR1 MNHNS and CDR2 SASEGT come from the germline V gene. CDR3 bases: TGTGCCAGCAGGCCCGGGACAGCGAACACCGGGGAGCTGTTTTTT. It codes for CASRPGTANTGELFF.

The chain's CDR3 is CASREQTSYGYTF. The CDR3 nucleotides are TGTGCCAGCAGGGAACAGACCTCCTATGGCTACACCTTC. The chain carries TRBV21-1 and TRBJ1-2; TRBD1 reflects the table's D call only, with no check against the DNA. TRBV21-1 is shown as a pseudogene. The length of the CDR3 is 13 residues.

The chain joins TRBV21-1 to TRBJ1-1. TRBV21-1 is designated a pseudogene. This CDR3 comprises 14 residues. The CDR3 DNA is TGTGCCAGCAGCTCCGGGAGGGCGGGGTTGAGTGCTTTCTTT. Protein: CASSSGRAGLSAFF.

The J gene is TRBJ1-3, the V gene TRBV7-8; 9 bases map to TRBD1. The length of the CDR3 is 16 residues. The junction had 10 bases not matched to a gene; V was cut back by 6 bases and J by 4 bases. Germline-derived CDR1 and CDR2 are SGHVS and FQNEAQ. The CDR3 sequence is CASSTLGQGEGNTIYF. DNA for the CDR3: TGTGCCAGCAGTACTTTGGGACAGGGCGAGGGAAACACCATATATTTT.

The chain links TRBV6-5 to TRBJ2-7; TRBD2 matches 8 bases. This CDR3 has 14 amino acids. V was clipped by 2 bases and J by 2 bases; unmatched bases: 2. Looked up from germline, CDR1 is MNHEY and CDR2 is SVGAGI. The CDR3, as DNA: TGTGCCAGCAGTTACAAGCGGGGGACCTACGAGCAGTACTTC. It encodes CASSYKRGTYEQYF.

The chain joins TRBV7-8 to TRBJ1-4, with D possibly TRBD1 on 6 matching bases. In germline, CDR1 is SGHVS, CDR2 FQNEAQ. V lost 5 bases and J 5 bases, leaving 15 bases between the germline ends. This CDR3 is 15 amino acids long. The CDR3 loop is CASSHGQFRNEKLFF. CDR3 coding DNA: TGTGCCAGCAGCCATGGACAGTTTCGAAATGAAAAACTGTTTTTT.

This sequence joins TRBV7-2 and TRBJ2-1; TRBD2 agrees at 10 bases. CDR1 and CDR2 (germline): SGHTA, FQGNSA. V dropped 6 bases and J dropped 2; count of bases not matched to a gene: 13. The CDR3 has 18 amino acids. In nucleotides, the CDR3 is TGTGCCAGCAGACCTCAGTCGTCTAGCGGGAGCCCCTACAATGAGCAGTTCTTC. This encodes CASRPQSSSGSPYNEQFF.

The chain couples TRBV5-4 to TRBJ2-1; weak D call: TRBD2 (5 bases). CDR3 length: 17 residues. Trimming pared 0 bases from V and 6 bases from J, leaving 19 bases between. The germline V gene has CDR1 SGHNT and CDR2 YYREEE (reference sequence). Here the CDR3 reads CASSLEGNRLAGNEQFF. CDR3 sequence (DNA): TGTGCCAGCAGCTTGGAAGGGAATCGGCTAGCCGGCAATGAGCAGTTCTTC.

J is TRBJ1-5 and V is TRBV19; no definite D call. The CDR3 has 16 residues. Looked up from germline, CDR1 is LNHDA and CDR2 is SQIVND (reference sequence). Trimming pared 3 bases from V and 3 bases from J, leaving 15 bases between. The DNA of the CDR3 is TGTGCCAGTAGTATGCCTATAATGGGTTCCAATCAGCCCCAGCATTTT. Amino acids: CASSMPIMGSNQPQHF.